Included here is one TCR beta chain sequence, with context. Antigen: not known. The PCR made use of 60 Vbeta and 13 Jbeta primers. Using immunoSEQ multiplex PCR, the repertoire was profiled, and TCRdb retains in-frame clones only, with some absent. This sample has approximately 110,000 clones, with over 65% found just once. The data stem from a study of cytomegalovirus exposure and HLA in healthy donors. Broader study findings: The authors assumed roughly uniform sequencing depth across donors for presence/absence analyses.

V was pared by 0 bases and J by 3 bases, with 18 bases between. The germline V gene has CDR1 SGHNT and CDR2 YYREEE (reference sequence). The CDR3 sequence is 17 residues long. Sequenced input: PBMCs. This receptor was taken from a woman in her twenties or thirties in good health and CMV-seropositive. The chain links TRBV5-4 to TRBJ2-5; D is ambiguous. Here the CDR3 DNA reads TGTGCCAGCAGCTTGGTTGAGCGATTTGGCACAAAAGAGACCCAGTACTTC. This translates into CASSLVERFGTKETQYF.